This is a list of T cell receptor beta chains from one sample in a study of T-cell reconstitution after alpha-beta-depleted transplantation in children. TCRdb reprocessed the PCR reads with MiXCR, giving one entry per CDR3 protein. The sample holds 550,000 to 600,000 distinct CDR3 sequences, roughly 24% seen once. The material sequenced was PBMCs, mostly from graft donor cells, taken 360 days after TCRalphabeta/CD19-depleted stem cell transplant. The source of these receptors is a boy under two years old who had a stem cell transplant for acute myeloid leukemia, so the T cells may come from the graft donor. CDR3s include the opening cysteine and the closing phenylalanine or tryptophan. Fields, in order: J gene, clone size, D gene, V gene, CDR3 length, CDR3 DNA, CDR3 protein. A D gene is named only where the DNA matches it firmly. The size field is filled for only some rows; it gives once, few, many or a size class.

J gene: TRBJ1-1
clone size: few
D gene: TRBD1
V gene: TRBV20-1
CDR3 length: 13
CDR3 DNA: TGCAGTGCTACAACAGGGGCGAACACTGAAGCTTTCTTT
CDR3 protein: CSATTGANTEAFF

J gene: TRBJ2-4
clone size: NA
D gene: TRBD2
V gene: TRBV12-3/TRBV12-4
CDR3 length: 18
CDR3 DNA: TGTGCCAGCAGTTTCCGGCTAGCGGGGGCCGGTTCCAAAAACATTCAGTACTTC
CDR3 protein: CASSFRLAGAGSKNIQYF

J gene: TRBJ2-5
clone size: NA
D gene: NA
V gene: TRBV20-1
CDR3 length: 15
CDR3 DNA: TGCAGTGCTAGAGCGAACGGGGGAATACAAGAGACCCAGTACTTC
CDR3 protein: CSARANGGIQETQYF

J gene: TRBJ2-3
clone size: NA
D gene: TRBD2
V gene: TRBV7-3
CDR3 length: 15
CDR3 DNA: TGTGCCAGCAGTGAAGCGGGGGGGCAAGTAGATACGCAGTATTTT
CDR3 protein: CASSEAGGQVDTQYF

J gene: TRBJ2-6
clone size: few
D gene: TRBD1
V gene: TRBV6-5
CDR3 length: 18
CDR3 DNA: TGTGCCAGCAGTTACCTCGGGACAGGGGGATTTGGGGCCAACGTCCTGACTTTC
CDR3 protein: CASSYLGTGGFGANVLTF

J gene: TRBJ1-3
clone size: many
D gene: NA
V gene: TRBV7-2
CDR3 length: 16
CDR3 DNA: TGTGCCAGCAGCTTAGGACCGGGTTTAGGTGGAAACACCATATATTTT
CDR3 protein: CASSLGPGLGGNTIYF

J gene: TRBJ1-4
clone size: NA
D gene: NA
V gene: TRBV12-3/TRBV12-4
CDR3 length: 14
CDR3 DNA: TGTGCCAGCAGTTTTCAGTTAGATGGTGAAAAACTGTTTTTT
CDR3 protein: CASSFQLDGEKLFF

J gene: TRBJ2-1
clone size: few
D gene: NA
V gene: TRBV15
CDR3 length: 16
CDR3 DNA: TGTGCCACCAGGAATGAAGGGACTCCCGGTCTCAATGAGCAGTTCTTC
CDR3 protein: CATRNEGTPGLNEQFF

J gene: TRBJ2-2
clone size: NA
D gene: NA
V gene: TRBV20-1
CDR3 length: 15
CDR3 DNA: TGCAGTGCTAGAGAAGGCAGAGCTAACACCGGGGAGCTGTTTTTT
CDR3 protein: CSAREGRANTGELFF

J gene: TRBJ2-3
clone size: many
D gene: TRBD2
V gene: TRBV12-3/TRBV12-4
CDR3 length: 13
CDR3 DNA: TGTGCCAGCAAGATAGCGGGCGCAGATACGCAGTATTTT
CDR3 protein: CASKIAGADTQYF

J gene: TRBJ1-5
clone size: few
D gene: NA
V gene: TRBV28
CDR3 length: 17
CDR3 DNA: TGTGCCAGCACCCAACTGGTCCCAGGGATGATCAATCAGCCCCAGCATTTT
CDR3 protein: CASTQLVPGMINQPQHF

J gene: TRBJ2-1
clone size: few
D gene: NA
V gene: TRBV6-1
CDR3 length: 14
CDR3 DNA: TGTGCCAGCGCGAGCTGGGGCAGGCAAAATGAGCAGTTCTTC
CDR3 protein: CASASWGRQNEQFF

J gene: TRBJ2-1
clone size: NA
D gene: NA
V gene: TRBV7-9
CDR3 length: 15
CDR3 DNA: TGTGCCAGCAGCATCCTACAGGTTACGAGAGGTGAGCAGTTCTTC
CDR3 protein: CASSILQVTRGEQFF

J gene: TRBJ2-1
clone size: NA
D gene: NA
V gene: TRBV7-9
CDR3 length: 12
CDR3 DNA: TGTGCCAGCAGCCGATCTGGCAATGAGCAGTTCTTC
CDR3 protein: CASSRSGNEQFF

J gene: TRBJ1-4
clone size: many
D gene: NA
V gene: TRBV12-3/TRBV12-4
CDR3 length: 16
CDR3 DNA: TGTGCCAGCAGTTTATTCGGAGGGGGAGAGAATGAAAAACTGTTTTTT
CDR3 protein: CASSLFGGGENEKLFF

J gene: TRBJ2-3
clone size: NA
D gene: NA
V gene: TRBV12-3/TRBV12-4
CDR3 length: 15
CDR3 DNA: TGTGCCAGCAGTTTAATTCGCAGGAGCACAGATACGCAGTATTTT
CDR3 protein: CASSLIRRSTDTQYF

J gene: TRBJ2-1
clone size: many
D gene: NA
V gene: TRBV20-1
CDR3 length: 15
CDR3 DNA: TGCAGTGCTAGAGATGGGACGGATCCTAACAATGAGCAGTTCTTC
CDR3 protein: CSARDGTDPNNEQFF

J gene: TRBJ2-5
clone size: many
D gene: NA
V gene: TRBV3-1
CDR3 length: 15
CDR3 DNA: TGTGCCAGCAGCCAACATCTGCGGTCCCAAGAGACCCAGTACTTC
CDR3 protein: CASSQHLRSQETQYF

J gene: TRBJ2-2
clone size: NA
D gene: NA
V gene: TRBV7-6
CDR3 length: 16
CDR3 DNA: TGTGCCAGCAGCTTAATCATCCTACCGAACACCGGGGAGCTGTTTTTT
CDR3 protein: CASSLIILPNTGELFF

J gene: TRBJ2-7
clone size: NA
D gene: TRBD1
V gene: TRBV6-1
CDR3 length: 15
CDR3 DNA: TGTGCCAGCAGTGAAGGTGGGACAGGGGCCTACGAGCAGTACTTC
CDR3 protein: CASSEGGTGAYEQYF

J gene: TRBJ2-1
clone size: NA
D gene: TRBD2
V gene: TRBV4-3
CDR3 length: 17
CDR3 DNA: TGCGCCAGCGGCCCGACTAGCGGGGGGGCAGGGGGTAATGAGCAGTTCTTC
CDR3 protein: CASGPTSGGAGGNEQFF

J gene: TRBJ2-2
clone size: many
D gene: NA
V gene: TRBV4-2
CDR3 length: 17
CDR3 DNA: TGTGCCAGCAGCCAAGAGGGCGGCAGCCCAAACACCGGGGAGCTGTTTTTT
CDR3 protein: CASSQEGGSPNTGELFF

J gene: TRBJ2-2
clone size: many
D gene: NA
V gene: TRBV28
CDR3 length: 13
CDR3 DNA: TGTGCCAGCAGAAAAGGACACACCGGGGAGCTGTTTTTT
CDR3 protein: CASRKGHTGELFF

J gene: TRBJ1-5
clone size: NA
D gene: NA
V gene: TRBV4-3
CDR3 length: 15
CDR3 DNA: TGCGCCAGCAGCCAAGATTGGGTCGGGGATCAGCCCCAGCATTTT
CDR3 protein: CASSQDWVGDQPQHF

J gene: TRBJ2-2
clone size: many
D gene: NA
V gene: TRBV28
CDR3 length: 15
CDR3 DNA: TGTGCCAGCAGCAAAGCCCGTTGGAACACCGGGGAGCTGTTTTTT
CDR3 protein: CASSKARWNTGELFF

J gene: TRBJ1-1
clone size: NA
D gene: NA
V gene: TRBV5-1
CDR3 length: 14
CDR3 DNA: TGCGCCAGCAGCTTGGAGGCCCCTGACACTGAAGCTTTCTTT
CDR3 protein: CASSLEAPDTEAFF

J gene: TRBJ2-1
clone size: NA
D gene: TRBD1
V gene: TRBV30
CDR3 length: 14
CDR3 DNA: TGTGCCTGGAGTGACTCCGGGACAGGGCGCCTAGGGTTCTTC
CDR3 protein: CAWSDSGTGRLGFF

J gene: TRBJ2-3
clone size: NA
D gene: TRBD2
V gene: TRBV11-2
CDR3 length: 17
CDR3 DNA: TGTGCCAGCAGCCTCTGGGTAGCGGGGGGGAACACAGATACGCAGTATTTT
CDR3 protein: CASSLWVAGGNTDTQYF

J gene: TRBJ2-7
clone size: few
D gene: NA
V gene: TRBV24-1
CDR3 length: 16
CDR3 DNA: TGTGCCACCAGTGATCCACCACCTGGGCGCGGCTACGAGCAGTACTTC
CDR3 protein: CATSDPPPGRGYEQYF

J gene: TRBJ1-5
clone size: few
D gene: NA
V gene: TRBV29-1
CDR3 length: 15
CDR3 DNA: TGCAGCGTTGAAGATTCAGGGAGCCTCAATCAGCCCCAGCATTTT
CDR3 protein: CSVEDSGSLNQPQHF

J gene: TRBJ2-4
clone size: few
D gene: NA
V gene: TRBV5-6
CDR3 length: 13
CDR3 DNA: TGTGCCAGCAGCTTGGGACAGAGTCACATTCAGTACTTC
CDR3 protein: CASSLGQSHIQYF

J gene: TRBJ2-2
clone size: few
D gene: TRBD2
V gene: TRBV7-9
CDR3 length: 16
CDR3 DNA: TGTGCCAGCAGCCCCTCGGAGCGGGGGAACACCGGGGAGCTGTTTTTT
CDR3 protein: CASSPSERGNTGELFF

J gene: TRBJ2-7
clone size: few
D gene: TRBD1
V gene: TRBV20-1
CDR3 length: 13
CDR3 DNA: TGCAGTGCTTACCAGGGGGCCCTCTACGAGCAGTACTTC
CDR3 protein: CSAYQGALYEQYF

J gene: TRBJ1-2
clone size: few
D gene: NA
V gene: TRBV6-1
CDR3 length: 16
CDR3 DNA: TGTGCCAGCAGAAACCGGGGGGAAGGGCGCAACTATGGCTACACCTTC
CDR3 protein: CASRNRGEGRNYGYTF

J gene: TRBJ2-1
clone size: many
D gene: TRBD2
V gene: TRBV7-2
CDR3 length: 15
CDR3 DNA: TGTGCCAGCAGCCCGGAAACTAGCGGGGTCCGCGAGCAGTTCTTC
CDR3 protein: CASSPETSGVREQFF

J gene: TRBJ2-5
clone size: few
D gene: NA
V gene: TRBV4-2
CDR3 length: 12
CDR3 DNA: TGTGCCAGCTCTTACGGGGGTCAGGCCCAGTACTTC
CDR3 protein: CASSYGGQAQYF

J gene: TRBJ2-5
clone size: many
D gene: NA
V gene: TRBV20-1
CDR3 length: 16
CDR3 DNA: TGCAGTGCTAGAGATCTCTCGGCTAGCAGCCAAGAGACCCAGTACTTC
CDR3 protein: CSARDLSASSQETQYF

J gene: TRBJ2-2
clone size: NA
D gene: NA
V gene: TRBV6-4
CDR3 length: 13
CDR3 DNA: TGTGCCAGCAGCACAGGGACGGCCGGGGAGCTGTTTTTT
CDR3 protein: CASSTGTAGELFF

J gene: TRBJ2-5
clone size: many
D gene: NA
V gene: TRBV27
CDR3 length: 13
CDR3 DNA: TGTGCCAGCAGTTTTAGGGGGCAAGAGACCCAGTACTTC
CDR3 protein: CASSFRGQETQYF

J gene: TRBJ2-4
clone size: NA
D gene: NA
V gene: TRBV15
CDR3 length: 15
CDR3 DNA: TGTGCCACCAGCCTTGATAGGACGGGCAAAAACATTCAGTACTTC
CDR3 protein: CATSLDRTGKNIQYF

J gene: TRBJ2-3
clone size: few
D gene: NA
V gene: TRBV20-1
CDR3 length: 14
CDR3 DNA: TGCAGTGCTCAGACGGGACTTAGGGCAGATACGCAGTATTTT
CDR3 protein: CSAQTGLRADTQYF

J gene: TRBJ1-5
clone size: few
D gene: NA
V gene: TRBV20-1
CDR3 length: 12
CDR3 DNA: TGCAGTGCGGGCCGACACGGTCAGCCCCAGCATTTT
CDR3 protein: CSAGRHGQPQHF

J gene: TRBJ2-3
clone size: many
D gene: NA
V gene: TRBV20-1
CDR3 length: 15
CDR3 DNA: TGCAGTGCTAGAGGTGTTTCGCTATCCACAGATACGCAGTATTTT
CDR3 protein: CSARGVSLSTDTQYF

J gene: TRBJ1-2
clone size: NA
D gene: NA
V gene: TRBV5-6
CDR3 length: 16
CDR3 DNA: TGTGCCAGCAGCTCAGAGTTCGGGGGGATAGCCGCTGGCTACACCTTC
CDR3 protein: CASSSEFGGIAAGYTF

J gene: TRBJ2-5
clone size: NA
D gene: TRBD1
V gene: TRBV24-1
CDR3 length: 17
CDR3 DNA: TGTGCCACCAGTGATTCCCCATCGAGACAGGGGCATAAGACCCAGTACTTC
CDR3 protein: CATSDSPSRQGHKTQYF

J gene: TRBJ2-3
clone size: NA
D gene: NA
V gene: TRBV20-1
CDR3 length: 17
CDR3 DNA: TGCAGTGCTAGTCCTACGGGGGCACCCTCTAGCACAGATACGCAGTATTTT
CDR3 protein: CSASPTGAPSSTDTQYF

J gene: TRBJ2-5
clone size: NA
D gene: NA
V gene: TRBV9
CDR3 length: 16
CDR3 DNA: TGTGCCAGCAGCGTCGAGGGGGCGCGGGGAAGAGAGACCCAGTACTTC
CDR3 protein: CASSVEGARGRETQYF

J gene: TRBJ2-7
clone size: few
D gene: NA
V gene: TRBV7-8
CDR3 length: 14
CDR3 DNA: TGTGCCAGCAGCCCCCTCGTCGTCCAGAACGAGCAGTACTTC
CDR3 protein: CASSPLVVQNEQYF

J gene: TRBJ2-7
clone size: many
D gene: TRBD1
V gene: TRBV6-1
CDR3 length: 15
CDR3 DNA: TGTGCCAGCAGCCCCTGGACAGGGGCGAGGTACGAGCAGTACTTC
CDR3 protein: CASSPWTGARYEQYF

J gene: TRBJ2-2
clone size: NA
D gene: NA
V gene: TRBV7-9
CDR3 length: 17
CDR3 DNA: TGTGCCAGCAGCTTCGCCCTACGCTCCGCGAACACCGGGGAGCTGTTTTTT
CDR3 protein: CASSFALRSANTGELFF

J gene: TRBJ2-5
clone size: few
D gene: NA
V gene: TRBV20-1
CDR3 length: 12
CDR3 DNA: TGCAGTGCTAGAAAACCCCAAGAGACCCAGTACTTC
CDR3 protein: CSARKPQETQYF

J gene: TRBJ2-1
clone size: NA
D gene: NA
V gene: TRBV5-1
CDR3 length: 13
CDR3 DNA: TGCGCCAGCAGCCAAACAGGGGTCTTGGAGGGGTTCTTC
CDR3 protein: CASSQTGVLEGFF

J gene: TRBJ2-2
clone size: many
D gene: NA
V gene: TRBV29-1
CDR3 length: 12
CDR3 DNA: TGCAGCGTTGAAGGGACCACCGGGGAGCTGTTTTTT
CDR3 protein: CSVEGTTGELFF

J gene: TRBJ2-7
clone size: NA
D gene: TRBD2
V gene: TRBV12-3/TRBV12-4
CDR3 length: 17
CDR3 DNA: TGTGCCAGCAGTTCCAGGACTAGCGGGGGGGGCGCCTACGAGCAGTACTTC
CDR3 protein: CASSSRTSGGGAYEQYF